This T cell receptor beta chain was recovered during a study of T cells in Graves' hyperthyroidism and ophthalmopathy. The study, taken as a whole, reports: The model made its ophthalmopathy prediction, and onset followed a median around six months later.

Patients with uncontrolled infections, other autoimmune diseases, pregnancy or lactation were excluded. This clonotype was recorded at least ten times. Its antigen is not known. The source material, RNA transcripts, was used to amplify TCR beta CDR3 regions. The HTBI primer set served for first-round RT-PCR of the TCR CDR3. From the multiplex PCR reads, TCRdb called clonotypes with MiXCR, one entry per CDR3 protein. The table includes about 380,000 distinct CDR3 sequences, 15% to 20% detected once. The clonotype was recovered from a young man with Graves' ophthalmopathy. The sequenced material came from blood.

Written as DNA, the CDR3 is TGTGCCAGCAGCACCCCAAGGACCCAGTACTTC. Its protein product is CASSTPRTQYF. The chain recombines TRBV28 with TRBJ2-5; D not resolved. This CDR3 comprises 11 residues. With 6 bases removed from V and 7 bases from J, the gap between germline ends came to 9 bases. Germline values: CDR1 MDHEN, CDR2 SYDVKM.